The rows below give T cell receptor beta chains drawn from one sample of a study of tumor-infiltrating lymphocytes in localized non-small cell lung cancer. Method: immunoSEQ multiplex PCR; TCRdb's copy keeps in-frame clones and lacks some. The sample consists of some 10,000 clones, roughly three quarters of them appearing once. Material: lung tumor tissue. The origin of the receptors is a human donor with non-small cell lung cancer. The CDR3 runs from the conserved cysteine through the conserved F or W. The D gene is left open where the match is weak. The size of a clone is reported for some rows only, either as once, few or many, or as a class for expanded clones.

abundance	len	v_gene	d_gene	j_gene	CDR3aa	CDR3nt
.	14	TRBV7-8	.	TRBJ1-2	CASSLYDSHYGYTF	TGTGCCAGCAGCTTATATGACAGCCACTATGGCTACACCTTC
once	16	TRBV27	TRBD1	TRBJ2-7	CASSLFGTGVVYEQYF	TGTGCCAGCAGTTTGTTTGGGACAGGGGTAGTCTACGAGCAGTACTTC
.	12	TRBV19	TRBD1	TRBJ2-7	CASQGVFDEQYF	TGTGCCAGTCAGGGGGTTTTCGACGAGCAGTACTTC
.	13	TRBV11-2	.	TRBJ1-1	CASSLGGGAEAFF	TGTGCCAGCAGCTTAGGGGGAGGGGCTGAAGCTTTCTTT
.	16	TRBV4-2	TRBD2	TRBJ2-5	CASSQGASGAEETQYF	TGTGCCAGCAGCCAAGGGGCTAGCGGGGCCGAAGAGACCCAGTACTTC
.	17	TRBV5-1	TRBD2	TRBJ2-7	CASSLTPLAGGPYEQYF	TGCGCCAGCAGCTTGACGCCGCTAGCGGGGGGCCCCTACGAGCAGTACTTC
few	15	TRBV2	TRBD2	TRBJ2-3	CAGLFFGLARDTQYF	TGTGCCGGATTGTTTTTCGGACTAGCGAGAGATACGCAGTATTTT
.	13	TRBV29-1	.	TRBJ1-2	CSVSHSDHYGYTF	TGCAGCGTCTCCCACAGTGATCACTATGGCTACACCTTC
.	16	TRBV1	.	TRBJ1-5	CTSSQDKVEPCQPQHF	TGCACCAGCAGCCAAGATAAGGTAGAGCCCTGTCAGCCCCAGCATTTT
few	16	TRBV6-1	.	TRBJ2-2	CASSERGGTIKGELFF	TGTGCCAGCAGTGAAAGAGGGGGGACAATTAAAGGGGAGCTGTTTTTT
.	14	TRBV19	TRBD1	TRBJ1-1	CASSIRQGGTEAFF	TGTGCCAGTAGTATTCGGCAGGGGGGCACTGAAGCTTTCTTT
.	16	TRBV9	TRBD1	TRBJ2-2	CASTPGTGTNTGELFF	TGTGCCAGCACCCCTGGGACAGGCACTAACACCGGGGAGCTGTTTTTT
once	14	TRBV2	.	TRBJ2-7	CASSDARGLYEQYF	TGTGCCAGCAGTGACGCCAGGGGACTATACGAGCAGTACTTC
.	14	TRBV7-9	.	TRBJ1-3	CASSLADSGNTIYF	TGTGCCAGCAGCTTAGCAGACTCTGGAAACACCATATATTTT
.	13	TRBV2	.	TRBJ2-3	CASISRGVDTQYF	TGTGCCAGCATAAGCAGGGGAGTGGATACGCAGTATTTT
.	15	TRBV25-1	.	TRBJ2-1	CASSDLTGPYNEQFF	TGTGCCAGCAGTGATCTTACAGGGCCCTACAATGAGCAGTTCTTC
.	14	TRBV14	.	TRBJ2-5	CASSHLNSPSDQYF	TGTGCCAGCAGCCACCTTAATTCTCCTTCCGACCAGTACTTC
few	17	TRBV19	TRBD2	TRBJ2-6	CASSTSGGAAGANVLTF	TGTGCCAGTAGTACTAGCGGGGGGGCCGCTGGGGCCAACGTCCTGACTTTC
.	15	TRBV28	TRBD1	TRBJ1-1	CASRYTGARGTEAFF	TGTGCCAGCAGATACACAGGGGCCCGGGGCACTGAAGCTTTCTTT
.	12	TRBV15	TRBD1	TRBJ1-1	CATSNDRVLAFF	TGTGCCACCAGCAACGACAGGGTGTTGGCTTTCTTT
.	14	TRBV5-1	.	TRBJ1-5	CASSLGWGAQPQHF	TGCGCCAGCAGCTTGGGTTGGGGCGCTCAGCCCCAGCATTTT
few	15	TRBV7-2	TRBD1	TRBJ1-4	CASSRNRGPNEKLFF	TGTGCCAGCAGCCGAAACAGGGGACCTAATGAAAAACTGTTTTTT
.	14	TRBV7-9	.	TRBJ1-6	CASRRSSYNSPLHF	TGTGCCAGCAGGAGGAGCTCCTATAATTCACCCCTCCACTTT
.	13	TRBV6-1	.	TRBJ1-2	CASATSGGGGYTF	TGTGCCAGCGCAACTTCCGGGGGGGGCGGCTACACCTTC